A single sample gave rise to the 8 T cell receptor beta chains below, sequenced in a study of cytomegalovirus exposure and HLA in healthy donors. PCR amplification relied on 60 Vbeta primers (plus 13 Jbeta primers). This table comes from immunoSEQ multiplex PCR, and its TCRdb copy is limited to in-frame clones, with some not included. Of 160,000 or so clones listed, 75% to 80% are singletons. Sequenced: PBMCs. The source of these receptors is a man in his forties in good health and CMV-seropositive.

This chain connects TRBV19 to TRBJ2-7; 12 bases match TRBD2. CDR3 length: 15 residues. J was trimmed by 3 bases and V by 3 bases; bases with no gene match: 3. Germline loops: CDR1 LNHDA, CDR2 SQIVND (reference sequence). The CDR3 is CASSISSGRVYEQYF. CDR3 sequence (DNA): TGTGCCAGTAGTATTTCTAGCGGGAGGGTCTACGAGCAGTACTTC.

This chain links TRBV10-1 with TRBJ2-1, with D tentatively TRBD2 (5 bases). CDR3 length equals 13 residues. Germline V gene sequence: CDR1 WNHNN, CDR2 SYGVQD (reference sequence). V was pared by 3 bases and J by 7 bases, with 10 bases between. The CDR3 is CASSDLASNEQFF. In DNA, the CDR3 is TGCGCCAGCAGTGACCTAGCCAGTAATGAGCAGTTCTTC.

The rearrangement links TRBV2 to TRBJ2-7; possible D gene TRBD1, 5 bases. Germline V gene sequence: CDR1 SNHLY, CDR2 FYNNEI. The CDR3 covers 14 residues. V was clipped by 3 bases and J by 4 bases, with 13 bases between them. The CDR3 nucleotides read TGTGCCAGCAGTGATGGCAGGGCCAGGTACGAGCAGTACTTC. Translated: CASSDGRARYEQYF. The variable domain in full, completed from reference TRBV2 and TRBJ2-7, reads EPEVTQTPSHQVTQMGQEVILRCVPISNHLYFYWYRQILGQKVEFLVSFYNNEISEKSEIFDDQFSVERPDGSNFTLKIRSTKLEDSAMYFCASSDGRARYEQYFGPGTRLTVT.

This clone has only a few counts. The chain joins TRBV4-2 to TRBJ2-7, with D hard to call. Trimming stripped 0 bases from V and 1 base from J, with 19 bases between. Germline V lookup: CDR1 LGHNA, CDR2 YNFKEQ. This CDR3 is built from 18 residues. The CDR3 DNA follows: TGTGCCAGCAGCCAAGATCTTAATATCGGTACAGTTTCCTACGAGCAGTACTTC. Protein product: CASSQDLNIGTVSYEQYF.

V gene TRBV19 combines with J gene TRBJ2-1, with unresolved D. V lost 4 bases to trimming and J lost 7 bases, with 5 bases between them. The CDR3 has 11 residues. Looked up from germline, CDR1 is LNHDA and CDR2 is SQIVND (reference sequence). CDR3 protein: CASSTKNEQFF. The CDR3 nucleotides read TGTGCCAGTAGTACTAAAAATGAGCAGTTCTTC.

The genes are TRBV5-1 and TRBJ1-1; TRBD1 is a possible D gene (6 bases). V lost 4 bases and J lost 6, with 16 bases in between. The germline V gene encodes CDR1 SGHRS and CDR2 YFSETQ. The CDR3 consists of 14 residues. The CDR3 nucleotides read TGCGCCAGCAGCCGAGGGGGGGGTACTCCTGAAGCTTTCTTT. This encodes CASSRGGGTPEAFF.

Remarks on this clone: An end of the junction does not agree with germline; a read error may underlie this. This chain links TRBV5-1 with TRBJ1-1; 9 nucleotides align to TRBD1. CDR3 size: 15 residues. Germline CDR1 and CDR2: SGHRS and YFSETQ. As DNA, the CDR3 is TGCGCCAGCAGCGTTTACGGGACAGGGAACGCTGAAGCTTTCTTT. It yields the protein CASSVYGTGNAEAFF.

The rearrangement joins TRBV5-4 to TRBJ1-1; D might be TRBD1 (6 bases). The V and J ends lost 2 bases and 4 bases respectively, with 12 bases between them. The CDR3 totals 14 residues. In germline, CDR1 is SGHNT, CDR2 YYREEE (reference sequence). This CDR3 is CASSLQGLFTEAFF. In DNA form, the CDR3 reads TGTGCCAGCAGCTTACAGGGATTGTTCACTGAAGCTTTCTTT.